This TCR beta chain originates from a study of blood T cells in healthy people across ages. Overall study results and limits: Higher diversity and more naive CD4+ cells were features of long-lived donors, compared to aged donors. Nothing was known about donor CMV status, and this possibly confounded expanded clonotype changes.

Germline V lookup: CDR1 SQVTM, CDR2 ANQGSEA. The CDR3 covers 13 residues. Unmatched junction bases numbered 7, after V lost 1 base and J lost 7 bases. Sample-barcoded 5' priming and a J-beta primer mix drove a second PCR of 7 to 11 cycles. Each sample yielded at least 3 million CDR3-containing paired-end reads. TCRdb itself ran the 5' RACE reads through MiXCR, one entry per CDR3 protein. The sample gives about 1,600,000 distinct CDR3 sequences, 42% of which show up once; 6.5% to 10% is in the top ten. The table lists this clonotype with a few counts. Antigen unknown. This TCR derives from a woman aged 18 to 35 in good health. Source material: blood. This chain connects TRBV29-1 to TRBJ2-7; 7 positions agree with TRBD1. The CDR3 loop reads CSVEVGGRAEQYF. The CDR3, as DNA: TGCAGCGTTGAAGTAGGGGGCAGGGCGGAGCAGTACTTC.